The next 20 T cell receptor beta chains were all read from a single sample in a study of T-cell memory formation after mild COVID-19. TCRdb analysed the 5' RACE reads with MiXCR anew, one entry per CDR3 protein. The table has under 700,000 distinct CDR3 sequences, roughly 21% seen once. Sample: PBMCs or a T cell subset sorted from them (not recorded which). These receptors originate from an adult woman who had mild COVID-19 (a few samples of this study predate the infection). Cell type and time point are not known.

The V gene is TRBV29-1, the J gene TRBJ2-3; the match to TRBD2 covers 12 bases. Trimming took 5 bases from V and 3 from J; bases not matched to a gene: 9. The CDR3 length is 16 residues. CDR1 and CDR2 (germline): SQVTM, ANQGSEA. The CDR3: CSVSRRLAGETDTQYF. CDR3 bases: TGCAGCGTTTCCCGACGACTAGCGGGAGAAACAGATACGCAGTATTTT.

The chain uses TRBV20-1 and TRBJ1-2; D remains unclear. The CDR3 consists of 13 residues. Deletions cut 0 bases from V and 4 bases from J, with 9 bases between. CDR1 is DFQATT, CDR2 SNEGSKA, per germline (reference sequence). CDR3 sequence reads: CSARDVSGYGYTF. CDR3 DNA: TGCAGTGCTAGAGATGTGTCCGGCTATGGCTACACCTTC.

J is TRBJ2-5 and V is TRBV6-5; 11 nucleotides align to TRBD2. Germline V lookup: CDR1 MNHEY, CDR2 SVGAGI. The CDR3 is made up of 17 amino acids. Trimming cost V 6 bases and J 5 bases; bases outside gene matches: 14. The CDR3 DNA is TGTGCCAGCAGCCGACTGCGTAGCGGGAGGGCCATGGAGACCCAGTACTTC. Its protein product is CASSRLRSGRAMETQYF.

The V and J genes are TRBV5-1 and TRBJ2-1; the D gene is possibly TRBD2 (6 bases). The germline V and J ends were trimmed by 7 bases and 7 bases, with 18 bases remaining between them. Germline V gives CDR1 SGHRS, CDR2 YFSETQ. The CDR3 has 14 residues. DNA for the CDR3: TGCGCCAGCCGAGGGACCCTGGGGAGGAATGAGCAGTTCTTC. Amino acids: CASRGTLGRNEQFF.

This clonotype was picked up a small number of times. The V gene is TRBV5-6, the J gene TRBJ1-5, with D maybe TRBD1 (5 bases). The V end was cut by 0 bases, the J end by 3 bases, with 16 bases between. The CDR3 has 17 residues. Germline CDR1 is SGHDT and CDR2 is YYEEEE. The CDR3 DNA reads TGTGCCAGCAGCTTGGGCTCGGTGGCAGGGTCCAATCAGCCCCAGCATTTT. Translated: CASSLGSVAGSNQPQHF.

This clonotype was counted between two and nine times. The chain carries TRBV9 and TRBJ2-7; 7 positions agree with TRBD1. Germline V CDR1 and CDR2: SGDLS, YYNGEE. V lost 0 bases and J lost 6; bases outside the gene matches: 6. There are 14 residues in the CDR3. Here the CDR3 DNA reads TGTGCCAGCAGCGTAGAAGACAGGGCGGGCGAGCAGTACTTC. Translated: CASSVEDRAGEQYF. Full variable domain (rest looked up from reference TRBV9 and TRBJ2-7): DSGVTQTPKHLITATGQRVTLRCSPRSGDLSVYWYQQSLDQGLQFLIQYYNGEERAKGNILERFSAQQFPDLHSELNLSSLELGDSALYFCASSVEDRAGEQYFGPGTRLTVT.

The sample holds a few counts of this clonotype. V and J are TRBV24-1 and TRBJ1-1; D not resolved. The CDR3 runs 13 residues. The germline gives CDR1 KGHDR, CDR2 SFDVKD. V was trimmed by 3 bases and J by 4 bases, leaving 8 bases between them. The CDR3 DNA follows: TGTGCCACCAGTGATCCCCGGCCCACTGAAGCTTTCTTT. This translates into CATSDPRPTEAFF.

This clonotype was seen only a few times. The V call is TRBV7-8, the J call TRBJ2-7; tentative D call: TRBD1 (5 bases). The CDR3 contains 16 residues. Trimming shortened V by 5 bases and J by 3 bases, and 20 bases separated the two germline ends. Germline V gene lookup returns CDR1 SGHVS and CDR2 FQNEAQ. The DNA for the CDR3 is TGTGCCAGCAGCCAGCTGGGTGACAGATATCACTACGAGCAGTACTTC. Translating it yields CASSQLGDRYHYEQYF.

V usage is TRBV3-1 and J usage is TRBJ2-1; 10 nucleotides agree with TRBD2. Germline CDR1 reads LGHDT; CDR2 reads YNNKEL (reference sequence). This CDR3 has 15 residues. Losses at the gene ends were 4 bases for V and 8 bases for J; bases not matched to a gene: 8. CDR3 sequence: CASSPRQRGGDEQFF. DNA for the CDR3: TGTGCCAGCAGCCCCCGCCAGCGGGGGGGCGATGAGCAGTTCTTC.

The genes are TRBV20-1 and TRBJ2-1; D possibly corresponds to TRBD2 (6 bases). The CDR3 extends over 16 amino acids. Germline V CDR1 and CDR2: DFQATT, SNEGSKA (reference sequence). V was cut by 1 base and J by 3 bases, with 16 bases left in between. In DNA, the CDR3 is TGCAGTGCTAGAGGCGCTTCCGGGACTCGCTACAATGAGCAGTTCTTC. It encodes CSARGASGTRYNEQFF.

This clonotype turned up a few times. The rearrangement uses TRBV24-1 and TRBJ2-3; D tentatively reads TRBD1 or TRBD2 (5 bases each). There are 16 residues in the CDR3. V was cut by 0 bases and J by 3 bases, with 12 bases left in between. Germline V gene lookup returns CDR1 KGHDR and CDR2 SFDVKD. The CDR3 DNA reads as TGTGCCACCAGTGATTTGGACAGCCGGAGGACAGATACGCAGTATTTT. Translated: CATSDLDSRRTDTQYF.

V usage is TRBV9 and J usage is TRBJ2-2; 7 bases align to TRBD1. The CDR3 spans 17 residues. Germline lookup yields CDR1 SGDLS and CDR2 YYNGEE. Losses at the gene ends were 1 base for V and 3 bases for J; bases not matched to a gene: 9. CDR3 residues: CASSVNPGGSHTGELFF. The CDR3 nucleotides are TGTGCCAGCAGCGTAAACCCAGGGGGTTCGCACACCGGGGAGCTGTTTTTT.

The rearrangement links TRBV5-6 to TRBJ1-1, with 8 positions matching TRBD1. Trimming at V came to 4 bases and at J to 1 base, leaving 9 bases not matched to a gene. Germline V gene sequence: CDR1 SGHDT, CDR2 YYEEEE. The CDR3 extends over 16 amino acids. CDR3 in DNA: TGTGCCAGCAGCCAACCACCAGGGACAGGGAACACTGAAGCTTTCTTT. Protein sequence: CASSQPPGTGNTEAFF.

The genes are TRBV7-9 and TRBJ2-1; 9 nucleotides agree with TRBD1. V gave up 4 bases and J gave up 5 bases; unmatched junction bases: 6. The CDR3 contains 15 residues. Germline-derived CDR1 and CDR2 are SEHNR and FQNEAQ (reference sequence). CDR3 sequence reads: CASSSYRDRDNEQFF. The CDR3 nucleotides read TGTGCCAGCAGCTCTTACCGGGACAGGGACAATGAGCAGTTCTTC.

The chain links TRBV6-6 to TRBJ2-7, with 8 nucleotides matching TRBD1. The CDR3 has 15 amino acids. In germline, CDR1 is MNHNY, CDR2 SVGAGI (reference sequence). The J segment lost 0 bases and the V segment lost 5 bases, leaving 6 bases of the junction unmatched. CDR3: CASSPRDRHSYEQYF. The CDR3 nucleotides are TGTGCCAGCAGTCCTCGGGACAGGCACTCCTACGAGCAGTACTTC.

The chain links TRBV13 to TRBJ1-4, with 9 positions matching TRBD1. CDR1 PRHDT and CDR2 FYEKMQ come from the germline V gene (reference sequence). The trim removed 5 bases at V and 3 bases at J, leaving 4 bases unmatched. This CDR3 is 15 amino acids long. CDR3 sequence: CASSTRQGANEKLFF. CDR3 DNA sequence: TGTGCCAGCAGCACTAGACAGGGGGCTAATGAAAAACTGTTTTTT.

This clonotype has only a few counts. CDR3 region: CASSIPPLAATDTQYF. For the CDR3, the DNA is TGTGCCAGCAGCATTCCCCCGTTAGCGGCCACAGATACGCAGTATTTT. The rearrangement joins TRBV12-3 or TRBV12-4 to TRBJ2-3; D is possibly TRBD2 (6 bases). Trimming pared 6 bases from V and 2 bases from J, leaving 18 bases between. The CDR3 runs to 16 residues.

The chain carries TRBV5-4 and TRBJ1-1; possibly TRBD1 for D (6 bases). There are 14 residues in the CDR3. V was pared by 5 bases and J by 4 bases, with 15 bases between. The germline gives CDR1 SGHNT, CDR2 YYREEE (reference sequence). This CDR3 reads CASSMDSRSTEAFF. DNA of the CDR3: TGTGCCAGCAGTATGGACAGTCGCAGCACTGAAGCTTTCTTT.

This clonotype has only a few counts. This chain joins TRBV6-1 and TRBJ2-3, with D uncertain. Trimming cost V 0 bases and J 0 bases, with 7 bases left between them. The CDR3 is made up of 15 amino acids. Germline lookup yields CDR1 MNHNS and CDR2 SASEGT. The CDR3 DNA is TGTGCCAGCAGTGAAGCGTTGCGGAGCACAGATACGCAGTATTTT. Translation gives CASSEALRSTDTQYF.

The chain has TRBV20-1 and TRBJ1-1; D gene unclear. This CDR3 contains 14 residues. Germline assignment: CDR1 DFQATT and CDR2 SNEGSKA (reference sequence). V was pared by 0 bases and J by 1 base, with 9 bases between. CDR3 loop: CSARDYRANTEAFF. The CDR3, as DNA: TGCAGTGCTAGAGATTACCGGGCGAACACTGAAGCTTTCTTT.